These 8 T cell receptor beta chains were all obtained from the same sample, sequenced in a study of blood T cells in healthy people across ages (dated by TCRdb to about 2015). Library generation was performed with 5' RACE. For sequencing, an Illumina HiSeq 2500 was employed. A second PCR of about 7 to 12 cycles was performed with a sample-barcoded 5' primer and a J-beta primer mix. TCRdb passed the public sequencing reads through fastp at Q25 and MiXCR, retaining productive beta sequences. Identical CDR3 protein sequences are pooled into one entry, listed with their most common genes and DNA. The sample table contains approximately 1,000,000 distinct CDR3 sequences; only one count was recorded for 35% to 55% of them. The leading ten clones occupy approximately 19% of the sample. Material: blood. Receptor source: an older woman in good health.

J is TRBJ2-5 and V is TRBV4-1, with D unresolved. The CDR3 covers 15 residues. CDR1 and CDR2 (germline): MGHRA, YSYEKL. The V end was cut by 1 base, the J end by 4 bases, with 13 bases between. The CDR3 DNA sequence: TGCGCCAGCAGCCAAGTCGGCAGGAATCTAGAGACCCAGTACTTC. This encodes CASSQVGRNLETQYF.

The chain combines TRBV7-9 with TRBJ2-7; D is ambiguous. The germline V gene has CDR1 SEHNR and CDR2 FQNEAQ (reference sequence). This CDR3 comprises 15 residues. The ends were cut back, 0 bases at V and 9 bases at J, with 18 bases in the middle. As DNA, the CDR3 is TGTGCCAGCAGCTTAGCGCTGGGTCCGCAAATGGCGCAGTACTTC. Its protein product is CASSLALGPQMAQYF.

CDR3 sequence reads: CASSLDMTPYNEQYF. DNA of the CDR3: TGTGCCAGCAGCTTAGACATGACCCCCTACAATGAGCAGTACTTC. The V gene is TRBV11-1, the J gene TRBJ2-1; D is uncertain. The end of the DNA is better explained by TRBJ2-7, so the J call may be wrong. CDR1 is SGHAT and CDR2 is FQDESV in the germline V gene (reference sequence). The CDR3 is 15 amino acids.

DNA of the CDR3: TGTGCCAGCAGTCCGGGGGCCTACTATGGCTACACCTTC. It specifies CASSPGAYYGYTF. V and J are TRBV6-5 and TRBJ1-2; perhaps TRBD1 as D (6 bases). This CDR3 spans 13 amino acids. Germline V gene lookup returns CDR1 MNHEY and CDR2 SVGAGI. Trimming cost V 5 bases and J 3 bases, with 10 bases left between them.

V usage is TRBV29-1 and J usage is TRBJ2-7; 8 bases fit TRBD1. This CDR3 is 12 amino acids long. V was clipped by 4 bases and J by 5 bases; unmatched bases: 4. Germline V CDR1 and CDR2: SQVTM, ANQGSEA. The CDR3 loop reads CSVAGQGDEQYF. The DNA of the CDR3 is TGCAGCGTTGCAGGACAGGGAGACGAGCAGTACTTC.

There are a few counts of this clonotype. This sequence joins TRBV11-2 and TRBJ2-3; D is possibly TRBD2 (6 bases). This CDR3 has 14 amino acids. Germline V gene lookup returns CDR1 SGHAT and CDR2 FQNNGV. Trimming pared 3 bases from V and 4 bases from J, leaving 11 bases between. This CDR3 is CASSLGGTSDTQYF. For the CDR3, the DNA is TGTGCCAGCAGCTTGGGTGGGACTTCAGATACGCAGTATTTT.

The chain employs TRBV25-1 and TRBJ2-7, with D possibly matching TRBD1 (6 bases). Germline V lookup: CDR1 MGHDK, CDR2 SYGVNS. The CDR3 runs to 15 residues. Deletions cut 2 bases from V and 2 bases from J, with 13 bases between. In DNA form, the CDR3 reads TGTGCCAGCAGTGAAGGACGGGACACAACCTACGAGCAGTACTTC. Translation: CASSEGRDTTYEQYF.

The rearrangement joins TRBV7-6 to TRBJ2-1, with 10 bases fitting TRBD1. Looked up from germline, CDR1 is SGHVS and CDR2 is FNYEAQ. With 5 bases clipped from V and 6 bases from J, the junction kept 7 bases outside the gene matches. This CDR3 comprises 15 residues. The CDR3 DNA follows: TGTGCCAGCAGCCTCGGGACAGGGGTCGTCAATGAGCAGTTCTTC. It translates to CASSLGTGVVNEQFF.